The entry below describes one T cell receptor (beta chain). Its cognate antigen is unknown. Germline is not matched at one junction end, which may reflect a read error. The CDR3 length is 13 residues. Germline values: CDR1 GTSNPN, CDR2 SVGIG (reference sequence). These data belong to a study of shared clonotypes between healthy human individuals. The study's findings and limits: Shared clonotypes: about 4.6% naive CD4, around 3.5% naive CD8, over 2% memory CD4, about 0.4% memory CD8.

Every subset had its genomic DNA shared out evenly among several immunoSEQ plates. Profiling relied on immunoSEQ multiplex PCR, and the TCRdb table lists in-frame clones only, not all of them. This table has a few million clones, around 94% appearing once. The source is a man aged 18 to 29 in good health. Sample: naive CD4+ T cells sorted from blood. The subset denotes: CD45RA+ positively selected. The chain is built from TRBV30 and TRBJ2-7; D remains unclear. The DNA of the CDR3 is TGTGCCTGGAGTGTAAGTGTCTCCTACGGGCAGTACTTC. It is translated as CAWSVSVSYGQYF.